This T cell receptor beta chain was captured in a study of Ad26.COV2.S vaccination and SARS-CoV-2 variants. Overall study context: The trial was COV1001 and the donor's arm was Ad26.COV2.S. Study-wide results and limits: Spike-specific TCR breadth was greater in vaccine than placebo recipients.

Some clones are missing from TCRdb's copy, which holds only in-frame ones; the method was immunoSEQ multiplex PCR. The sample holds about 350,000 clones, approximately 86% seen once. Treatment given: around 19 received Ad26.COV2.S at low or high dose, single or two shots; five or six received placebo; per-sample allocation not given. The samples date from day 63 after the first vaccine or placebo injection. This adult donor, from Boston, was 18-55 years old. An Ad26 vector carrying the Wuhan-strain SARS-CoV-2 spike served as the vaccine. The V and J ends lost 5 bases and 4 bases respectively, with 9 bases between them. From germline, CDR1 is MNHEY and CDR2 SVGAGI. The length of the CDR3 is 12 residues. On this clone itself: What it binds is unknown.

This sample comprised peripheral blood, obtained in a trial of Ad26.COV2.S vaccine versus placebo. This TCR was sampled from a person aged 18-65 years who received the Ad26.COV2.S COVID-19 vaccine or a placebo. This rearrangement joins TRBV6-5 to TRBJ2-7; D is undetermined. CDR3 nucleotides: TGTGCCAGCAGTCCTACGTGGTACGAGCAGTACTTC. Protein product: CASSPTWYEQYF.